This T cell receptor beta chain was captured by sequencing in a study of cytomegalovirus exposure and HLA in healthy donors. With 60 Vbeta and 13 Jbeta primers, the PCR was carried out. The repertoire was sequenced with immunoSEQ multiplex PCR; TCRdb's copy has only in-frame clones and lacks some. Of over 130,000 clones listed, around 65% are singletons. To note about this clone: The antigen remains unidentified.

Notes on the study in general: Reportedly, TCR beta sequences accurately predicted HLA-A and HLA-B alleles in most subjects. With later analysis, a missense DCLRE1C variant became linked to TCR beta V- and J-gene trimming.

CDR1 is MDHEN and CDR2 is SYDVKM in the germline V gene. Trimming at V came to 6 bases and at J to 1 base, leaving 5 bases not matched to a gene. The CDR3 extends over 14 amino acids. The sequencing input was PBMCs. The clonotype originates from a woman aged 55-69 years in good health and CMV-seronegative. The rearrangement links TRBV28 to TRBJ1-1, with 7 bases fitting TRBD1. Here the CDR3 DNA reads TGTGCCAGCAGATCAGGGGGTCAGAACACTGAAGCTTTCTTT. Encoded protein: CASRSGGQNTEAFF.